The source of this T cell receptor (beta chain) is a study of cytomegalovirus exposure and HLA in healthy donors. Study-wide points: Reportedly, cytomegalovirus status was diagnosed with high sensitivity and specificity.

In this sample, this clone turned up a few times. Antigen: not known. V was trimmed by 3 bases and J by 5 bases, leaving 14 bases between them. This CDR3 is built from 14 residues. Germline loops: CDR1 SGDLS, CDR2 YYNGEE. 60 Vbeta and 13 Jbeta primers were used in PCR. Profiled with immunoSEQ multiplex PCR; TCRdb holds only in-frame clones, not every one. The table shows around 190,000 clones, with around a tenth occurring only once. Sequenced sample: PBMCs. The chain links TRBV9 to TRBJ2-5; D is possibly TRBD1 (5 bases). The clonotype comes from a woman in her 30s in good health and CMV-seropositive. DNA of the CDR3: TGTGCCAGCAGCGGCTACGACAGCCGGGAGACCCAGTACTTC. It is translated as CASSGYDSRETQYF.